This TCR beta chain derives from a study of cytomegalovirus exposure and HLA in healthy donors. The study's findings and limits: Presence/absence analyses supposed approximately even sequencing depth among donors. V segments that were indistinguishable, TRBV6-2 and TRBV6-3 among them, were omitted from analysis. As a later analysis showed, several of the most significant clusters appeared to be linked to common viral pathogens.

Amplification used 60 Vbeta primers and 13 Jbeta primers. The protocol was immunoSEQ multiplex PCR, while the TCRdb copy is restricted to in-frame clones and leaves out a portion. The repertoire holds about 130,000 clones, with 70% to 85% as singletons. With regard to this clone: The antigen remains undetermined.

Unmatched junction bases numbered 5, after V lost 2 bases and J lost 8 bases. This CDR3 is built from 13 residues. The germline gives CDR1 MNHEY, CDR2 SVGAGI. This rearrangement joins TRBV6-5 to TRBJ1-2, with 7 bases aligning to TRBD1. The TCR was taken from a man aged 45-65 years in good health and CMV-seronegative. Sequenced material: PBMCs. In nucleotides, the CDR3 is TGTGCCAGCAGTTACGGGGCAGGGGGGGGCTACACCTTC. Amino acid sequence: CASSYGAGGGYTF.